The clone carrying this T cell receptor beta chain was counted ten times or more. A junction boundary mismatches the germline segment, possibly from a read error. This entry belongs to a study of T-cell reconstitution after alpha-beta-depleted transplantation in children. The V gene's germline CDR1 is SNHLY and CDR2 FYNNEI. The CDR3 loop spans 13 amino acids. Library preparation (for TCRbeta) was performed with unique molecular identifiers. TCRdb re-derived calls from the PCR reads in MiXCR, one entry per CDR3 protein. The profile shows roughly 220,000 distinct CDR3 sequences, more than 7.5% of them singletons.

The sequence derives from a human donor who donated a stem cell graft to a child with SCID. The material sequenced was PBMCs from the stem cell graft donor, taken from the stem cell graft. J is TRBJ2-1 and V is TRBV2, with D maybe TRBD1 (6 bases). The CDR3 region is CASSEGPGVPRVF. Here the CDR3 DNA reads TGTGCCAGCAGTGAAGGACCAGGGGTCCCCCGGGTCTTC. Full variable domain (rest looked up from reference TRBV2 and TRBJ2-1): EPEVTQTPSHQVTQMGQEVILRCVPISNHLYFYWYRQILGQKVEFLVSFYNNEISEKSEIFDDQFSVERPDGSNFTLKIRSTKLEDSAMYFCASSEGPGVPRVFGPGTRLTVL.